The entry below gives a single TCR beta chain sequence along with its context. The data are from a study of T cell repertoires in ileal Crohn's disease. The CDR3 covers 15 residues. The germline V gene encodes CDR1 SQVTM and CDR2 ANQGSEA. Trimming removed 5 bases from V and 0 bases from J, with 16 bases in between. TCRdb's copy holds only in-frame clones and misses some; the assay was immunoSEQ multiplex PCR. The repertoire includes 3,500 to 4,500 clones, around three quarters of them detected once, and around an eighth sits in the top ten. The sample was ileal tissue. V is TRBV29-1 and J is TRBJ1-1; D may be TRBD1 (6 bases). This clonotype originated in an adult with Crohn's disease. In nucleotides, the CDR3 is TGCAGCGTTCGCCAGGGGTGGGGCATGAACACTGAAGCTTTCTTT. It codes for CSVRQGWGMNTEAFF.